This note documents a single TCR beta chain sequence. This sample stems from a study of blood T cell repertoires in COVID-19. About the study: Sites in the United States, Italy and Spain provided acute and convalescent COVID-19 samples. T cells, B-cell-depleted T cells, or PBMCs provided the cDNA or gDNA that served as material.

In the original analysis: Using reference gene primer amplification, nucleated cell counts were estimated. Clones were read by immunoSEQ multiplex PCR, and TCRdb kept only the in-frame ones, dropping some. That table furnishes V, J and clone size, whereas the DNA furnished D and trimming. The sample yields a few hundred thousand clones, roughly nine tenths seen once. The CDR3 runs to 18 residues. V dropped 0 bases and J dropped 4; count of bases not matched to a gene: 12. Looked up from germline, CDR1 is SGDLS and CDR2 is YYNGEE. The origin of this receptor is a woman aged 45-60 years who had recovered from COVID-19. The chain uses TRBV9 and TRBJ1-4, with TRBD1 identical over 7 bases. The sample comprised peripheral blood. The CDR3 here is CASSVGAGSGQINEKLFF. CDR3 nucleotides: TGTGCCAGCAGCGTAGGTGCTGGGTCGGGACAGATTAATGAAAAACTGTTTTTT.